This T cell receptor (beta chain) comes out of a study of T cells in localized non-small cell lung cancer. Only in-frame clones appear in the TCRdb table, and some are missing; sequencing was by immunoSEQ multiplex PCR. Among 130,000 or so clones listed, more than 70% were seen once. General observations from the study: Density of T cells in blood, when higher, went with longer overall survival. Since sequencing was restricted to only one region of the tumor, intratumor heterogeneity remains a possibility. Maximal T cell clonality occurred in uninvolved adjacent lung, with tumor ranking below it. Across samples, adjacent lung featured a median roughly 56 of the top 100 tumor clones.

Germline values: CDR1 SNHLY, CDR2 FYNNEI. This CDR3 region has 17 residues. Trimming shortened V by 3 bases and J by 4 bases, and 21 bases separated the two germline ends. Regarding this clone: Its antigen is still unknown.

The specimen comprised peripheral blood, sampled before any cancer treatment. The gene calls are TRBV2 and TRBJ1-2, with unresolved D. This TCR came from a female donor over 55 with stage I lung adenocarcinoma. The DNA of the CDR3 is TGTGCCAGCAGTGATCTGAGCCGGCCGGGGTACGGCTATGGCTACACCTTC. As protein: CASSDLSRPGYGYGYTF.